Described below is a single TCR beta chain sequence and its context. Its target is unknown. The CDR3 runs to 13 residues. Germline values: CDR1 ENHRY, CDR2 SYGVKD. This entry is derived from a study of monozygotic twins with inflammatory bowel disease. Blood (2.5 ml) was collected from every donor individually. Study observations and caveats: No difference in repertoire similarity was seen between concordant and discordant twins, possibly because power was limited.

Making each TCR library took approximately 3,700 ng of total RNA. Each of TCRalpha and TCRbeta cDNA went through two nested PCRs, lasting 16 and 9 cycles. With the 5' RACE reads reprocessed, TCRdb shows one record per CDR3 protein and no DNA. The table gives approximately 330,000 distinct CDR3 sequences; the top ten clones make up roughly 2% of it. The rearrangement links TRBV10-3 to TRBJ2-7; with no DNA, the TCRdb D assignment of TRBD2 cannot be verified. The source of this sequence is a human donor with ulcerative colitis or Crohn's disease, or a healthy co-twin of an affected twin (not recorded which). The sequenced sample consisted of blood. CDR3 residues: CAISMDSFYEQYF.